Listed below are T cell receptor beta chains from one sample, sequenced in a study of cytomegalovirus exposure and HLA in healthy donors. The repertoire was sequenced with immunoSEQ multiplex PCR; TCRdb's copy has only in-frame clones and lacks some. The table lists under 300,000 clones, roughly 86% of them singletons. Material: PBMCs. These receptors all come from a woman in her thirties in good health and CMV-seropositive. CDR3s include the opening cysteine and the closing phenylalanine or tryptophan.

TRBV7-9	TRBJ1-5	CASSSWGGSNQPQHF
TRBV5-8	TRBJ1-5	CASTARGYSNQPQHF
TRBV30	TRBJ1-1	CAWVTRGGYTEAFF
TRBV27	TRBJ2-7	CASSLRAPAGGSYEQYF
TRBV11-2	TRBJ2-1	CASSSGFSYNEQFF
TRBV18	TRBJ1-1	CASSPVGTGETEAFF
TRBV6-5	TRBJ2-7	CASSYGTSGSYEQYF
TRBV29-1	TRBJ2-7	CSVAPGLAGGPEQYF
TRBV6-1	TRBJ2-7	CASSDRLAGAGSYEQYF
TRBV15	TRBJ1-4	CATTNLKQREKLFF
TRBV18	TRBJ2-7	CASSLDRGAYEQYF
TRBV11-2	TRBJ2-5	CASSLARGGEETQYF
TRBV19	TRBJ1-5	CASSIRGPNQPQHF
TRBV28	TRBJ2-1	CASRGQGYNEQFF
TRBV19	TRBJ1-5	CASSIERFNQPQHF